What follows are 25 T cell receptor beta chains derived from one specimen sequenced in a study of memory CD4+ T cells and cytomegalovirus serostatus. Only in-frame clones appear in the TCRdb table, and some are missing; sequencing was by immunoSEQ multiplex PCR. The sample contains 52,000 or so clones, 70% to 85% of which appear only once. Single viable CD3+CD4+CD8-CD45RO+ cells were sorted as the memory CD4+ T cells. The sequencing input was memory CD4+ T cells from blood. The receptor source for this set is an adult in good health and CMV-seronegative.

V gene TRBV5-1 combines with J gene TRBJ2-2; TRBD2 matches 9 bases. V lost 3 bases, J lost 6 bases, and 12 bases stayed unmatched. CDR1 is SGHRS, CDR2 YFSETQ, per germline. The CDR3 spans 17 residues. The CDR3 loop is CASSSRESGGFAGELFF. Here the CDR3 DNA reads TGCGCCAGCAGCTCCCGGGAAAGCGGGGGGTTCGCCGGGGAGCTGTTTTTT.

The V gene is TRBV7-9, the J gene TRBJ2-7, with 9 bases aligning to TRBD2. Germline V gene data show CDR1 as SEHNR and CDR2 as FQNEAQ (reference sequence). CDR3 length: 16 residues. V gave up 3 bases and J gave up 4 bases; unmatched junction bases: 10. The CDR3: CASSFHRGTSSYEQYF. The CDR3 DNA is TGTGCCAGCAGCTTTCATCGCGGGACTAGCTCATACGAGCAGTACTTC.

The chain is built from TRBV29-1 and TRBJ1-5, with a tentative D call TRBD1 (5 bases). CDR3 length: 12 residues. Per germline, CDR1 SQVTM and CDR2 ANQGSEA. Trimming removed 6 bases from V and 4 bases from J, with 10 bases in between. CDR3 loop: CSVSGRNQPQHF. The CDR3 nucleotides are TGCAGCGTCTCGGGACGGAATCAGCCCCAGCATTTT.

The V gene is TRBV7-8, the J gene TRBJ2-6; D is possibly TRBD1 or TRBD2 (5 bases each). Germline V gives CDR1 SGHVS, CDR2 FQNEAQ. Trimming shortened V by 4 bases and J by 0 bases, and 10 bases separated the two germline ends. The CDR3 totals 16 residues. The CDR3 DNA reads TGTGCCAGCAGCTCCATTGGGGGCTCTGGGGCCAACGTCCTGACTTTC. Translating gives CASSSIGGSGANVLTF.

V and J are TRBV28 and TRBJ1-2, with D maybe TRBD1 (5 bases). The V and J ends lost 7 bases and 4 bases respectively, with 19 bases between them. The germline gives CDR1 MDHEN, CDR2 SYDVKM. CDR3 length: 15 residues. CDR3 DNA sequence: TGTGCCAGCACGGGGAGCGATTGGACATTCTATGGCTACACCTTC. This sequence encodes CASTGSDWTFYGYTF.

V usage is TRBV7-8 and J usage is TRBJ1-4; D is ambiguous. CDR3 length: 15 amino acids. Germline V gene lookup returns CDR1 SGHVS and CDR2 FQNEAQ. V dropped 7 bases and J dropped 0 bases, with 12 bases sitting between them. CDR3 in amino acids: CASTLVGATNEKLFF. As DNA, the CDR3 is TGTGCCAGCACCCTAGTTGGAGCAACTAATGAAAAACTGTTTTTT.

CDR3 coding DNA: TGTGCCAGCAGCGTATACTCTTACACAGATACGCAGTATTTT. Its translation: CASSVYSYTDTQYF. The gene calls are TRBV9 and TRBJ2-3, with D unclear. Germline lookup yields CDR1 SGDLS and CDR2 YYNGEE. The CDR3 is 14 residues long. Between the trimmed V and J ends, which lost 1 base and 2 bases, there was a span of 8 bases. Supplemented by reference TRBV9 and TRBJ2-3, the full variable domain reads DSGVTQTPKHLITATGQRVTLRCSPRSGDLSVYWYQQSLDQGLQFLIQYYNGEERAKGNILERFSAQQFPDLHSELNLSSLELGDSALYFCASSVYSYTDTQYFGPGTRLTVL.

The chain recombines TRBV27 with TRBJ2-1, with TRBD2 matching 13 bases. V dropped 5 bases and J dropped 9; count of bases not matched to a gene: 13. The CDR3 has 17 residues. CDR1 and CDR2 from the germline V gene are MNHEY and SMNVEV (reference sequence). The CDR3 region has the DNA TGTGCCAGCAGTCCCTCTCGTACTAGCGGGGGGGCGGGTGAGCAGTTCTTC. Translated, it gives CASSPSRTSGGAGEQFF.

This clone has more than one count but fewer than ten. V usage is TRBV12-2 and J usage is TRBJ1-1; TRBD1 is the table's D call, not checked against the DNA. TRBV12-2 is designated a pseudogene. The CDR3 totals 13 residues. The CDR3 DNA reads as TGTGCAAGTCGCTTAGCGGTGGACAGGGGGGCTTTCTTT. It specifies CASRLAVDRGAFF.

The chain employs TRBV19 and TRBJ2-3; 11 bases agree with TRBD1. The germline V gene has CDR1 LNHDA and CDR2 SQIVND (reference sequence). Trimming at V came to 8 bases and at J to 6 bases, leaving 7 bases not matched to a gene. This CDR3 is built from 14 residues. CDR3 loop: CASEDRGRRDTQYF. CDR3 sequence (DNA): TGTGCCAGTGAGGACAGGGGGCGGAGGGATACGCAGTATTTT. The entire variable domain, with the rest obtained from reference TRBV19 and TRBJ2-3, is as follows: DGGITQSPKYLFRKEGQNVTLSCEQNLNHDAMYWYRQDPGQGLRLIYYSQIVNDFQKGDIAEGYSVSREKKESFPLTVTSAQKNPTAFYLCASEDRGRRDTQYFGPGTRLTVL.

This clone came up a few times. The chain joins TRBV7-2 to TRBJ2-4, with D tentatively TRBD1 (5 bases). The V gene lost 3 bases and the J gene lost 0 bases, with 18 bases spanning the gap. The CDR3 consists of 18 residues. CDR1 is SGHTA and CDR2 is FQGNSA in the germline V gene. The CDR3 nucleotides are TGTGCCAGCAGCTTGGGTCAGGGTTTGGGATCAGCCAAAAACATTCAGTACTTC. Its translation is CASSLGQGLGSAKNIQYF.

This rearrangement joins TRBV19 to TRBJ1-5, with D unclear. The V end was cut by 6 bases, the J end by 1 base, with 19 bases between. There are 17 residues in the CDR3. Germline CDR1 is LNHDA and CDR2 is SQIVND (reference sequence). The CDR3 region is CASSPPPSGDSNQPQHF. The CDR3 bases are TGTGCCAGTAGCCCACCCCCCAGTGGTGACAGCAATCAGCCCCAGCATTTT.

This rearrangement joins TRBV11-2 to TRBJ2-1, with D perhaps matching TRBD1 or TRBD2 (5 bases each). This CDR3 is 16 amino acids long. The V gene's germline CDR1 is SGHAT and CDR2 FQNNGV. The V and J ends lost 3 bases and 2 bases respectively, with 14 bases between them. DNA of the CDR3: TGTGCCAGCAGCTTGGCCGGGGCGAGAACCTACAATGAGCAGTTCTTC. Protein product: CASSLAGARTYNEQFF.

The chain uses TRBV6-5 and TRBJ1-5; 7 bases are a match to TRBD1. This CDR3 has 15 residues. Germline trimming cut 6 bases from V and 1 base from J; bases unmatched to any gene: 6. Germline CDR1 is MNHEY and CDR2 is SVGAGI. The chain's CDR3 is CASSRTGVSNQPQHF. The CDR3 DNA follows: TGTGCCAGCAGCCGCACAGGGGTCAGCAATCAGCCCCAGCATTTT.

This chain connects TRBV6-6 to TRBJ1-1; D not resolved. The CDR3 contains 10 residues. Germline V lookup: CDR1 MNHNY, CDR2 SVGAGI (reference sequence). The V and J ends lost 8 bases and 3 bases respectively, with 4 bases between them. CDR3 residues: CASEDTEAFF. Written as DNA, the CDR3 is TGTGCCAGCGAGGACACTGAAGCTTTCTTT.

This clone showed up just once. The CDR3 spells CASSLEPQGIRGNEQFF. The CDR3 DNA reads as TGCGCCAGCAGCTTGGAACCACAGGGAATTAGGGGCAATGAGCAGTTCTTC. The chain recombines TRBV5-1 with TRBJ2-1; a weak D match, TRBD1 (6 bases). The germline V and J ends were trimmed by 0 bases and 6 bases, with 19 bases remaining between them. CDR1 is SGHRS and CDR2 is YFSETQ in the germline V gene. CDR3 size: 17 residues.

J is TRBJ1-1 and V is TRBV30, with D tentatively TRBD1 (6 bases). CDR3 length: 17 residues. Germline assignment: CDR1 GTSNPN and CDR2 SVGIG (reference sequence). Between the trimmed V and J ends, which lost 3 bases and 6 bases, there was a span of 26 bases. The DNA of the CDR3 is TGTGCCTGGAGCCTACAGGGAAGCCGGACGAAAAGGCCTGAAGCTTTCTTT. Protein sequence: CAWSLQGSRTKRPEAFF.

This chain links TRBV6-1 with TRBJ1-6, with D hard to call. CDR1 MNHNS and CDR2 SASEGT come from the germline V gene. Trimming shortened V by 6 bases and J by 8 bases, and 17 bases separated the two germline ends. The CDR3 consists of 15 residues. The CDR3, as DNA: TGTGCCAGCAGATCTTACAGCCCGCGAGATTCACCCCTCCACTTT. Translation gives CASRSYSPRDSPLHF.

The chain couples TRBV5-8 to TRBJ1-2; maybe TRBD1 (6 bases). Deletions cut 4 bases from V and 1 base from J, with 11 bases between. The CDR3 is made up of 14 amino acids. Per germline, CDR1 SGHTS and CDR2 YDEGEE. CDR3 DNA: TGTGCCAGCAGCGGCGGACAGATTAACTATGGCTACACCTTC. It translates to CASSGGQINYGYTF.

The chain employs TRBV15 and TRBJ1-2; 7 bases fit TRBD1. CDR3 size: 13 residues. Germline values: CDR1 LNHNV, CDR2 YYDKDF (reference sequence). V shed 2 bases and J 8 bases; nucleotides not matched to a gene: 5. CDR3: CATSRPTGDGYTF. The CDR3 DNA sequence: TGTGCCACCAGCAGACCTACAGGGGACGGCTACACCTTC.

The chain has TRBV6-6 and TRBJ1-1; D not resolved. With 5 bases removed from V and 4 bases from J, the gap between germline ends came to 11 bases. Germline CDR1 is MNHNY and CDR2 is SVGAGI (reference sequence). The CDR3 runs to 13 residues. The CDR3 region has the DNA TGTGCCAGCAGTCCCGAGTTCCTCACTGAAGCTTTCTTT. Its translation: CASSPEFLTEAFF.

This clone was detected only once. This sequence joins TRBV6-6 and TRBJ1-3; the D is unclear. This CDR3 region has 12 residues. V lost 6 bases, J lost 1 base, and 4 bases lay in between. Per germline, CDR1 MNHNY and CDR2 SVGAGI (reference sequence). This CDR3 is CASSRSGNTIYF. The CDR3 DNA sequence: TGTGCCAGCAGCCGATCTGGAAACACCATATATTTT.

About this clone itself: Within the sample, other DNA sequences also encode this same CDR3. This chain connects TRBV6-6 to TRBJ1-3; no firm D call. Looked up from germline, CDR1 is MNHNY and CDR2 is SVGAGI (reference sequence). This CDR3 spans 15 amino acids. Between the trimmed V and J ends, which lost 2 bases and 3 bases, there was a span of 11 bases. CDR3 region: CASSYEGIGGNTIYF. The CDR3 DNA is TGTGCCAGCAGTTACGAGGGAATTGGTGGAAACACCATATATTTT.

V is TRBV4-3 and J is TRBJ2-1; 8 bases align to TRBD2. Germline V gives CDR1 LGHNA, CDR2 YSLEER. The CDR3 consists of 17 residues. J gave up 0 bases and V 6 bases, and 10 bases lay outside the gene matches. The CDR3 is CASSPLAGSSSYNEQFF. Written as DNA, the CDR3 is TGCGCCAGCAGTCCGTTAGCGGGGTCCAGCTCCTACAATGAGCAGTTCTTC.

The chain joins TRBV4-3 to TRBJ1-1, with D possibly being TRBD1 (5 bases). This CDR3 spans 13 amino acids. The V and J ends lost 0 bases and 6 bases respectively, with 8 bases between them. Per the germline V gene, CDR1 is LGHNA and CDR2 is YSLEER. DNA for the CDR3: TGCGCCAGCAGCCAAGACTGGGGCGCTGAAGCTTTCTTT. This translates into CASSQDWGAEAFF.